The next 14 T cell receptor beta chains were all read from a single sample in a study of T cells after yellow fever vaccination. TCRdb reanalysed the 5' RACE reads using MiXCR and keeps one entry per CDR3 protein. This sample has fewer than 500,000 distinct CDR3 sequences, with approximately 19% found just once. The sample here was PBMCs, taken before the yellow fever booster vaccination. Every receptor here comes from a man aged 18-30 years who received the YFV17D yellow fever vaccine.

The rearrangement joins TRBV7-9 to TRBJ2-3; D not certain. The germline V gene encodes CDR1 SEHNR and CDR2 FQNEAQ (reference sequence). V lost 0 bases to trimming and J lost 4 bases, with 5 bases between them. The CDR3 length is 13 residues. The CDR3 region is CASSLANADTQYF. The DNA of the CDR3 is TGTGCCAGCAGCTTAGCAAACGCAGATACGCAGTATTTT.

V is TRBV2 and J is TRBJ1-2; D not certain. The CDR3 loop spans 14 amino acids. Trimming removed 4 bases at V and 0 bases at J, with 9 bases between. CDR1 is SNHLY and CDR2 is FYNNEI in the germline V gene. The CDR3 bases are TGTGCCAGCAGTGTATCGGAATCTAACTATGGCTACACCTTC. Translated, it gives CASSVSESNYGYTF.

The chain carries TRBV11-2 and TRBJ1-1; the match to TRBD1 covers 7 bases. Germline CDR1 reads SGHAT; CDR2 reads FQNNGV. Losses at the gene ends were 2 bases for V and 0 bases for J; bases not matched to a gene: 3. CDR3 length equals 15 residues. The CDR3 DNA follows: TGTGCCAGCAGCTTATATGGGACAGTGAACACTGAAGCTTTCTTT. This encodes CASSLYGTVNTEAFF.

The chain joins TRBV2 to TRBJ2-7, with 11 nucleotides matching TRBD2. Per the germline V gene, CDR1 is SNHLY and CDR2 is FYNNEI. The trim removed 6 bases at V and 1 base at J, leaving 11 bases unmatched. This CDR3 region has 17 residues. CDR3 residues: CASRVEVAGGSSYEQYV. Written as DNA, the CDR3 is TGTGCCAGCAGAGTTGAAGTAGCGGGGGGGAGTTCCTACGAGCAGTACGTC.

This clonotype was recorded a few times. This chain joins TRBV20-1 and TRBJ2-1, with 14 bases matching TRBD2. This CDR3 has 20 residues. V lost 4 bases to trimming and J lost 6 bases; unmatched junction nucleotides: 20. The V gene's germline CDR1 is DFQATT and CDR2 SNEGSKA (reference sequence). The CDR3 spells CSATSIPGTSGGRPFNEQFF. The CDR3 DNA reads TGCAGTGCTACCAGCATCCCCGGGACTAGCGGGGGAAGACCTTTCAATGAGCAGTTCTTC.

The gene calls are TRBV29-1 and TRBJ2-2, with D uncertain. CDR3 length equals 10 residues. V gave up 3 bases and J gave up 8 bases, with 4 bases separating them. CDR1 SQVTM and CDR2 ANQGSEA come from the germline V gene. Here the CDR3 reads CSVDSGELFF. The CDR3 nucleotides are TGCAGCGTTGACTCTGGGGAGCTGTTTTTT.

V usage is TRBV7-8 and J usage is TRBJ1-2, with D perhaps matching TRBD1 (5 bases). V was trimmed by 1 base and J by 11 bases, leaving 20 bases between them. In germline, CDR1 is SGHVS, CDR2 FQNEAQ. The CDR3 is 15 residues long. CDR3: CASSLGPPGGGGYTF. In DNA form, the CDR3 reads TGTGCCAGCAGCTTAGGGCCCCCAGGCGGGGGTGGGTACACCTTC. Together with reference TRBV7-8 and TRBJ1-2, the CDR3 gives the full variable domain: GAGVSQSPRYKVAKRGQDVALRCDPISGHVSLFWYQQALGQGPEFLTYFQNEAQLDKSGLPSDRFFAERPEGSVSTLKIQRTQQEDSAVYLCASSLGPPGGGGYTFGSGTRLTVV.

In DNA form, the CDR3 reads TGTGCCACCAGCAGAACGAGGCAGAAGGGCATTCAGTACTTC. It specifies CATSRTRQKGIQYF. The chain joins TRBV15 to TRBJ2-4; unclear D gene. The CDR3 runs 14 residues. Germline V gene sequence: CDR1 LNHNV, CDR2 YYDKDF (reference sequence). The V gene lost 2 bases and the J gene lost 9 bases, with 14 bases spanning the gap.

This clonotype was seen a handful of times. The chain has TRBV4-1 and TRBJ2-1; D is undetermined. This CDR3 has 12 residues. V shed 1 base and J shed 9 bases, with 7 bases lying between them. Germline CDR1 and CDR2: MGHRA and YSYEKL. This CDR3 reads CASSQGSGEQFF. CDR3 nucleotide sequence: TGCGCCAGCAGCCAAGGTTCGGGTGAGCAGTTCTTC.

The chain links TRBV20-1 to TRBJ1-1, with unresolved D. This CDR3 has 15 residues. The germline gives CDR1 DFQATT, CDR2 SNEGSKA (reference sequence). Trimming took 0 bases from V and 4 from J, leaving 15 bases between them. CDR3 loop: CSAREREGTGTEAFF. In nucleotides, the CDR3 is TGCAGTGCTAGAGAAAGAGAGGGTACGGGCACTGAAGCTTTCTTT.

J is TRBJ2-4 and V is TRBV9; D gene ambiguous. The CDR3 consists of 18 residues. Looked up from germline, CDR1 is SGDLS and CDR2 is YYNGEE. Trimming removed 3 bases at V and 0 bases at J, with 19 bases between. The CDR3 sequence: CASSAVPSLGGAKNIQYF. CDR3 nucleotide sequence: TGTGCCAGCAGCGCCGTCCCTTCCTTGGGTGGAGCCAAAAACATTCAGTACTTC.

This chain links TRBV28 with TRBJ1-1; possibly TRBD1 for D (6 bases). V was pared by 4 bases and J by 4 bases, with 13 bases between. CDR1 and CDR2 from the germline V gene are MDHEN and SYDVKM. The CDR3 runs to 14 residues. The CDR3 protein is CASSSYDRFTEAFF. As DNA, the CDR3 is TGTGCCAGCAGTTCGTACGACAGGTTCACTGAAGCTTTCTTT.

The chain has TRBV2 and TRBJ1-5; no firm D call. The CDR3 contains 15 residues. V lost 11 bases and J 5 bases, leaving 22 bases between the germline ends. CDR1 and CDR2 (germline): SNHLY, FYNNEI. The CDR3, as DNA: TGTGCCGCGGGGAGGGAAGGAGGGCAGGATCAGCCCCAGCATTTT. Protein: CAAGREGGQDQPQHF.

V is TRBV29-1 and J is TRBJ2-3, with D possibly matching TRBD1 (5 bases). The ends were cut back, 3 bases at V and 0 bases at J, with 7 bases in the middle. The V gene's germline CDR1 is SQVTM and CDR2 ANQGSEA. The CDR3 length is 13 residues. The CDR3 is CSVERQSTDTQYF. The CDR3 coding sequence is TGCAGCGTTGAGAGACAGAGCACAGATACGCAGTATTTT.